These T cell receptor beta chains were read from a single sample in a study of blood T cell repertoires in COVID-19. This table comes from immunoSEQ multiplex PCR, and its TCRdb copy is limited to in-frame clones, with some not included. Among some 400,000 clones, over 85% were seen once, and the ten largest hold about 1.7%. Sequences were obtained from PBMCs or T cells enriched from blood (not recorded which). Every receptor here comes from a woman in her twenties or thirties who had recovered from COVID-19. CDR3s leave out the opening cysteine and the closing phenylalanine or tryptophan. The size of a clone is reported for some rows only, either as once, few or many, or as a class for expanded clones.

clone_size v_call cdr3_aa
. TRBV6-5 ASSYRTVGSYGYT
. TRBV25-1 ASRADRSSVSPLH
few TRBV28 ASHRNRDRNNEQF
. TRBV9 ASSLGLNQPQH
. TRBV12-5 ASGLVRGGGNQPQH
. TRBV27 ASSSTGLTSGSNQPQH
. TRBV20-1 SESSGGTQY
. TRBV14 ASSPPVFEGSYEQY
once TRBV12-3/TRBV12-4 ASIPLRPGEAF
. TRBV10-3 AISDWAGERDYGYT
. TRBV28 ASSLGTGRGYGYT
. TRBV7-9 ASSHAAGLDEKLF
. TRBV29-1 SVETTGLIDSDTQY
. TRBV19 ASTLALGNEQF
. TRBV7-7 ASSSGPGQGRETQY
once TRBV6-5 ASRHSTYEQY
. TRBV28 ASSPFGTENTGELF
. TRBV7-3 ASSLNQREYNEQF
. TRBV9 ASSASGGRETQY
. TRBV15 ATSRAFAWGVRGRKLF
. TRBV28 ASSQGVREKLF
. TRBV28 ASSLLERINTEAF
. TRBV5-4 ASRSSGRNTDTQY
. TRBV12-3/TRBV12-4 ASSYTDRVPF
. TRBV4-2 ASSQGSGQETQY
. TRBV29-1 SALEGTGGNIQY
. TRBV28 ASSIRQGGYT
. TRBV28 ASSVGASPLH
. TRBV10-3 AISPGGSSSGHQETQY
. TRBV4-1 ASSHPGQGALGYT
. TRBV11-3 ASSPGNTGELF
. TRBV2 ASTGRAFYNEQF
. TRBV5-1 ASSLVGVLMNTEAF